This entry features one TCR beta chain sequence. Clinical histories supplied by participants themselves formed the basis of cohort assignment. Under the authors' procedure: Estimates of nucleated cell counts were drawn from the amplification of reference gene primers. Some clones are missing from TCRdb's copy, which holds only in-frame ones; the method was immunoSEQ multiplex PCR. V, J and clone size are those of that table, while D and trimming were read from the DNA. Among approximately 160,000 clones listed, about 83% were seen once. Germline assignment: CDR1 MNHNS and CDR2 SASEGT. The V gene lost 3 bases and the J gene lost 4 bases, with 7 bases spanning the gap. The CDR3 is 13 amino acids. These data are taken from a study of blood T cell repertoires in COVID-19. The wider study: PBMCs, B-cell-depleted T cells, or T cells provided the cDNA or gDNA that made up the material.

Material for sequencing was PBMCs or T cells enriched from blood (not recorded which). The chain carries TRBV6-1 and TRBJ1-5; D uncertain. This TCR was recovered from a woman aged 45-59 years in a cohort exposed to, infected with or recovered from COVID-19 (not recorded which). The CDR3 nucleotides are TGTGCCAGCAGTGAGTTACAGAATCAGCCCCAGCATTTT. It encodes CASSELQNQPQHF.